A selection of T cell receptor beta chains follows, all from one sample in a study of shared clonotypes between healthy human individuals. TCRdb's table, derived via immunoSEQ multiplex PCR, lists solely in-frame clones and lacks some. The sample consists of roughly 2.2 million clones, just over 90% of them appearing once. Material for sequencing was naive CD4+ T cells from PBMCs. Source of these receptors: a man aged 18 to 35 in good health. Some clones in this sample may be carry-over from other donors' samples. Each CDR3 is given with its conserved first and last residue.

CASSLATGGYEQYF,TRBJ2-7,TRBV7-9
CASSLGRETGNQPQHF,TRBJ1-5,TRBV7-9
CASSLFLAGSTEAFF,TRBJ1-1,TRBV5-1
CASSGRTGPDWNEQYF,TRBJ2-7,TRBV5-4
CATGWETQYF,TRBJ2-5,TRBV28
CASSQDPPHAGGPDTQYF,TRBJ2-3,TRBV4-2
CASSRRLDRGLNTIYF,TRBJ1-3,TRBV7-9
CASSLTDRAQPYF,TRBJ2-5,TRBV5-1
CASSLLSGMNTEAFF,TRBJ1-1,TRBV11-1
CASSLDGTSTSETQYF,TRBJ2-5,TRBV7-3
CASSLEDRSYEQYF,TRBJ2-7,TRBV5-1
CAWSRLRIWGQGLLSGNTIYF,TRBJ1-3,TRBV30
CASSFSAPFDEQFF,TRBJ2-1,TRBV27
CASRWTSDFYSNQPQHF,TRBJ1-5,TRBV28
CASSPHPETPYEQYF,TRBJ2-7,TRBV18
CASSLAGGANEKLFF,TRBJ1-4,TRBV28
CASSTPGTVVNEQFF,TRBJ2-1,TRBV6-5
CASSLEAGSNQPQHF,TRBJ1-5,TRBV7-2
CASRLQKTTHEQYF,TRBJ2-7,TRBV12-2
CASSTSGRASEQFF,TRBJ2-1,TRBV11-3
CASSPGTLNTEAFF,TRBJ1-1,TRBV28
CASSSQGSSLNEQFF,TRBJ2-1,TRBV28
CASSVVDGTNTEAFF,TRBJ1-1,TRBV9
CASSYPSGGSAFF,TRBJ1-1,TRBV28
CASSTPGQGRGDYGYTF,TRBJ1-2,TRBV6-4
CASSLNGPARPYEQYF,TRBJ2-7,TRBV7-2
CASSLSWGPDTEAFF,TRBJ1-1,TRBV27
CASSLDRANYGYTF,TRBJ1-2,TRBV6-1
CASTLWGSSYNEQFF,TRBJ2-1,TRBV11-2
CASSLIGAGTGYYEQYF,TRBJ2-7,TRBV5-6
CASSLEGGTAEQYF,TRBJ2-7,TRBV11-3